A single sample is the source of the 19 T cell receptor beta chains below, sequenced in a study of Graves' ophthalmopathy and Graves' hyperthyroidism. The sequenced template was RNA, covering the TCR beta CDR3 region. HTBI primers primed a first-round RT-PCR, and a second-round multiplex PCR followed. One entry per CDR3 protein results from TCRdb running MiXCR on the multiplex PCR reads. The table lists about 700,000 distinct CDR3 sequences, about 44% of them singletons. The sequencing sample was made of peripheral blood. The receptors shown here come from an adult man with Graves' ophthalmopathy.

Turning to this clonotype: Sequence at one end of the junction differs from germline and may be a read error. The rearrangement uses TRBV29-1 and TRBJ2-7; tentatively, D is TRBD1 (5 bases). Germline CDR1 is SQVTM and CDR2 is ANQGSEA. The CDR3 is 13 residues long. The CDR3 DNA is TGCAGCGGATTCAGGGCTATCTCCTACGGGCAGTACTTC. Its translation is CSGFRAISYGQYF.

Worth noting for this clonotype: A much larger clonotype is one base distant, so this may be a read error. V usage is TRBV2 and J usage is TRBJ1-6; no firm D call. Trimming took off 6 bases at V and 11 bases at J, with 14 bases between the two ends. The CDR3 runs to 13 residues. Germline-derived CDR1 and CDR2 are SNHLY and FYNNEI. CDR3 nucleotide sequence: TGTGCCAGCAGCCACCAGCTCAAACCACCCCTCCACTTT. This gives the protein CASSHQLKPPLHF.

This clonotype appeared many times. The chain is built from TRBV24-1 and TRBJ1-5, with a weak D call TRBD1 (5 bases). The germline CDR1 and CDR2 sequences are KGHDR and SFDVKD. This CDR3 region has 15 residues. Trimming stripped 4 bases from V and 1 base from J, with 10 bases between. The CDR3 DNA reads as TGTGCCACCAGTGAGCCAGGGATCAGCAATCAGCCCCAGCATTTT. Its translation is CATSEPGISNQPQHF.

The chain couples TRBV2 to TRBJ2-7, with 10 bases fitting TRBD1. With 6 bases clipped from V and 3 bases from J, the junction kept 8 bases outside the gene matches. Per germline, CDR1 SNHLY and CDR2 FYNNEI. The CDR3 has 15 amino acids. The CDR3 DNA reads TGTGCCAGCAGACACCGGGACAGGGGTGTCTACGAGCAGTACTTC. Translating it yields CASRHRDRGVYEQYF.

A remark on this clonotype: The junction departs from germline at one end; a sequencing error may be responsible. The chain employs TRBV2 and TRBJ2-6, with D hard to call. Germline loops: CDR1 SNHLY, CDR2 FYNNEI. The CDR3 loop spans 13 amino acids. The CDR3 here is CASSKAGANVLTF. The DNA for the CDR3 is TGTGCCAGCAGTAAAGCTGGGGCCAACGTCCTGACTTTC.

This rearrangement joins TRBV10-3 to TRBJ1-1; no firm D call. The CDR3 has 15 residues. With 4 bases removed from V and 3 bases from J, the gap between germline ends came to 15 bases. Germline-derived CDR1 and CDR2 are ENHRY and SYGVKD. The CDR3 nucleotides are TGTGCCATCAGTGCGGGCAAGTTCGGTTACACTGAAGCTTTCTTT. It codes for CAISAGKFGYTEAFF.

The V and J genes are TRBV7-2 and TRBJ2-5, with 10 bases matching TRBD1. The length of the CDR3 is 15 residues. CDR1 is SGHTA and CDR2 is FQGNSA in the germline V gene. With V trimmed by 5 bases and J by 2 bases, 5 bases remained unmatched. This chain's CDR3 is CASSPRTGGQETQYF. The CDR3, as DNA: TGTGCCAGCAGCCCCCGGACAGGGGGACAAGAGACCCAGTACTTC.

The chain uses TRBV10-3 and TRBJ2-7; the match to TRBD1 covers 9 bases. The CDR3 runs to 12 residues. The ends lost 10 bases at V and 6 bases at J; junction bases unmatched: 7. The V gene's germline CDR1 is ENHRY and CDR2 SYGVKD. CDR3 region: CASRTGGTEQYF. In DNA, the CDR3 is TGTGCCAGCAGAACAGGGGGCACCGAGCAGTACTTC.

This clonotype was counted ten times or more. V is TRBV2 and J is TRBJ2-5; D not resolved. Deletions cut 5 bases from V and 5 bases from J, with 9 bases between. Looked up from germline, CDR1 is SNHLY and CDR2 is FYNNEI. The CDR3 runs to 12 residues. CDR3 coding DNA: TGTGCCAGCAGTTATTCAATGGAGACCCAGTACTTC. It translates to CASSYSMETQYF.

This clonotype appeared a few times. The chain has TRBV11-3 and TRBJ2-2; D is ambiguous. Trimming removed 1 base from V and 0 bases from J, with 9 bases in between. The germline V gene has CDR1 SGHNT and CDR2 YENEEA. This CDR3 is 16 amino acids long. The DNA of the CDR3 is TGTGCCAGCAGCTTAGTCGGGTCACCGAACACCGGGGAGCTGTTTTTT. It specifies CASSLVGSPNTGELFF.

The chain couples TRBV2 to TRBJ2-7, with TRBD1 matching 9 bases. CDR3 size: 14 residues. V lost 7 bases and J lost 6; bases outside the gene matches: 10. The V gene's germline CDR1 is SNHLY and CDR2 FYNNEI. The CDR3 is CASTERGQGGEQYF. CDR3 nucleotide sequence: TGTGCCAGCACCGAGAGGGGACAGGGCGGCGAGCAGTACTTC.

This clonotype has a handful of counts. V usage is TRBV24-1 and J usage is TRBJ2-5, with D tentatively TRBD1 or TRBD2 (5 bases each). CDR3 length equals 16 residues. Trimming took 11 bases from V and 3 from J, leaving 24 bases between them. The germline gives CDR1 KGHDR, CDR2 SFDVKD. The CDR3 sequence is CASSYLTGTLKETQYF. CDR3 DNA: TGTGCCAGCAGCTACCTCACCGGGACCCTAAAAGAGACCCAGTACTTC.

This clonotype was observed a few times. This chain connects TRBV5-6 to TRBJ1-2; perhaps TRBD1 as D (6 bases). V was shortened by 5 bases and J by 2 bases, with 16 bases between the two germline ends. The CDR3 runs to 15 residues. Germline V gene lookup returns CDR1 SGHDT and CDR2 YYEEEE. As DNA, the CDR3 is TGTGCCAGCAGGCGATGGAGGGACATAAACTATGGCTACACCTTC. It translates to CASRRWRDINYGYTF.

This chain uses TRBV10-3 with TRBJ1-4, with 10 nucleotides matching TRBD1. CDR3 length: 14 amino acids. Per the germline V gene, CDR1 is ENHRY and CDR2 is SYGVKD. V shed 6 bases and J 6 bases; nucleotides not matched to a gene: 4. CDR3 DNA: TGTGCCATCAGCGGGACAGGGGTGGATGAAAAACTGTTTTTT. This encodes CAISGTGVDEKLFF.

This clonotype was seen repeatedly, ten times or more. The CDR3: CASSEISTGDKTFF. The DNA of the CDR3 is TGTGCCAGCAGTGAGATATCGACAGGGGATAAGACTTTCTTT. The chain uses TRBV6-1 and TRBJ1-1; 8 positions agree with TRBD1. The germline CDR1 and CDR2 sequences are MNHNS and SASEGT. J lost 12 bases, V lost 3 bases, and 12 bases had no gene match. The CDR3 loop spans 14 amino acids.

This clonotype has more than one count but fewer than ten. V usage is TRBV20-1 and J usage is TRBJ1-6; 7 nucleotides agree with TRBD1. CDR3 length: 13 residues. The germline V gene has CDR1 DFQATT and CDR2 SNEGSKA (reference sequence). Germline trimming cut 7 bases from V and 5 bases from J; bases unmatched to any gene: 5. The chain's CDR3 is CSVSRGHNSPLHF. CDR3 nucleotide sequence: TGCAGTGTCTCAAGGGGGCATAATTCACCCCTCCACTTT.

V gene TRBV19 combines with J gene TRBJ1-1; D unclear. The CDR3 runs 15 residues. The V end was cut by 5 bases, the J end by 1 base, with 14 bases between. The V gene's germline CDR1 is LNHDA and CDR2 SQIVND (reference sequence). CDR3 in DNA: TGTGCCAGTAGTCATAAGGCTCGGCAGAACACTGAAGCTTTCTTT. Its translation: CASSHKARQNTEAFF.

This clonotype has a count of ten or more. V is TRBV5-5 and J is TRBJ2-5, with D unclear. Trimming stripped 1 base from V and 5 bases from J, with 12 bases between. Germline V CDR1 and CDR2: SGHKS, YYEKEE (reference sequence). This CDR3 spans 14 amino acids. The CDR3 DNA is TGTGCCAGCAGCTTGTGGGTAGATCAGGAGACCCAGTACTTC. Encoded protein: CASSLWVDQETQYF.

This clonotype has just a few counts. The CDR3 nucleotides read TGTGCCAGCAGCTTCCCGCGACAGGGTCGCAGGAACGAGCAGTACTTC. This codes for CASSFPRQGRRNEQYF. The V and J genes are TRBV7-9 and TRBJ2-7, with 7 nucleotides matching TRBD1. Trimming took 3 bases from V and 5 from J; bases not matched to a gene: 13. CDR1 SEHNR and CDR2 FQNEAQ come from the germline V gene (reference sequence). The CDR3 covers 16 residues. Complete variable domain (other parts from reference TRBV7-9 and TRBJ2-7): DTGVSQNPRHKITKRGQNVTFRCDPISEHNRLYWYRQTLGQGPEFLTYFQNEAQLEKSRLLSDRFSAERPKGSFSTLEIQRTEQGDSAMYLCASSFPRQGRRNEQYFGPGTRLTVT.